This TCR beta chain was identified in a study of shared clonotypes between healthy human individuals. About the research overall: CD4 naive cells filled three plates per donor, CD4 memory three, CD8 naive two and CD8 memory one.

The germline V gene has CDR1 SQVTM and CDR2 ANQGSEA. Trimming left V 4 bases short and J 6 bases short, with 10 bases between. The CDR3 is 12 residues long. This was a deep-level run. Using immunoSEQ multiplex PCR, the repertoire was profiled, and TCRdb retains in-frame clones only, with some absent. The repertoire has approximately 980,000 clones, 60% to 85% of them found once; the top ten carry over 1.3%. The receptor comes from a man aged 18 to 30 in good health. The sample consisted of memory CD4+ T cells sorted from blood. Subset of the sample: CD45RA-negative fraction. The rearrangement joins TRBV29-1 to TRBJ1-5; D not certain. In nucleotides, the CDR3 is TGCAGCGTTGGCCAAAGCGGTCAGCCCCAGCATTTT. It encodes CSVGQSGQPQHF.